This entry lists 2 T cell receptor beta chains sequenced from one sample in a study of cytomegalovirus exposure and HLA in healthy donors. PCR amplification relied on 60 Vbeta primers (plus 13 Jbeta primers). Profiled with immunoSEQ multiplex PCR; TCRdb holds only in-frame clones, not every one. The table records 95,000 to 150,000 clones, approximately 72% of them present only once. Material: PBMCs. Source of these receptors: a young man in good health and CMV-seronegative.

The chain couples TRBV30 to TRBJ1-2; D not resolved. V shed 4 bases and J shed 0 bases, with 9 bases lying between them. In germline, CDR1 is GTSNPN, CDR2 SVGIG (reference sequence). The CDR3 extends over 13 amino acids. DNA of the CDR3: TGTGCCTGGATCCAGACTTCTAACTATGGCTACACCTTC. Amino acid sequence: CAWIQTSNYGYTF.

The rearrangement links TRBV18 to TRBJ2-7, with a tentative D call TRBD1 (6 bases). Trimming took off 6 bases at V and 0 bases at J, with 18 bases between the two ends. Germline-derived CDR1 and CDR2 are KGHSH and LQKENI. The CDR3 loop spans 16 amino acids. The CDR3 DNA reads TGTGCCAGCTCCCTCCGCCGTGCAGGGGCCTCCTACGAGCAGTACTTC. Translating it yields CASSLRRAGASYEQYF.